A single sample is the source of the 31 T cell receptor beta chains below, sequenced in a study of blood T cell repertoires in COVID-19. The repertoire was sequenced with immunoSEQ multiplex PCR; TCRdb's copy has only in-frame clones and lacks some. The sample includes 80,000 to 90,000 clones, 75% to 90% of them seen just once. The sequencing input was peripheral blood. These receptors were obtained from an elderly man with active or convalescent COVID-19.

The chain carries TRBV27 and TRBJ1-5, with a tentative D call TRBD1 (6 bases). The V gene lost 1 base and the J gene lost 0 bases, with 13 bases spanning the gap. Germline lookup yields CDR1 MNHEY and CDR2 SMNVEV (reference sequence). The CDR3 has 17 amino acids. The chain's CDR3 is CASSLWAQGGSNQPQHF. The CDR3 nucleotides are TGTGCCAGCAGTTTATGGGCACAGGGCGGTAGCAATCAGCCCCAGCATTTT.

This chain joins TRBV4-2 and TRBJ1-4, with 7 bases lining up with TRBD1. The CDR3 contains 14 residues. The J segment lost 12 bases and the V segment lost 4 bases, leaving 11 bases of the junction unmatched. The germline CDR1 and CDR2 sequences are LGHNA and YNFKEQ. CDR3 coding DNA: TGTGCCAGCAGCCCAACGCAAAACAGGGGAGAACTGTTTTTT. Amino acid sequence: CASSPTQNRGELFF.

This chain uses TRBV20-1 with TRBJ1-2, with D tentatively TRBD1 (5 bases). Germline V gene lookup returns CDR1 DFQATT and CDR2 SNEGSKA (reference sequence). This CDR3 region has 14 residues. V lost 3 bases to trimming and J lost 4 bases, with 15 bases between them. CDR3 coding DNA: TGCAGTGCTAGTGGGACTGTGGCGCCCTATGGCTACACCTTC. Residues: CSASGTVAPYGYTF.

The V gene is TRBV11-3, the J gene TRBJ2-3; no clear D gene. Germline V CDR1 and CDR2: SGHNT, YENEEA. The CDR3 totals 14 residues. Deletions cut 5 bases from V and 0 bases from J, with 9 bases between. CDR3 amino acids: CASSPNWSTDTQYF. In DNA, the CDR3 is TGTGCCAGCAGCCCTAACTGGAGCACAGATACGCAGTATTTT.

This clone is a singleton in its sample. This chain uses TRBV2 with TRBJ1-1; D is possibly TRBD1 (6 bases). This CDR3 region has 13 residues. The V gene's germline CDR1 is SNHLY and CDR2 FYNNEI. The V end lost 3 bases, the J end lost 1 base, and 6 bases lay between the germline ends. CDR3 in DNA: TGTGCCAGCAGTGACAGGGGGAACACTGAAGCTTTCTTT. Encoded protein: CASSDRGNTEAFF. The full variable domain, with the rest looked up from reference TRBV2 and TRBJ1-1, is EPEVTQTPSHQVTQMGQEVILRCVPISNHLYFYWYRQILGQKVEFLVSFYNNEISEKSEIFDDQFSVERPDGSNFTLKIRSTKLEDSAMYFCASSDRGNTEAFFGQGTRLTVV.

The rearrangement links TRBV2 to TRBJ2-1; 10 nucleotides align to TRBD2. V gave up 5 bases and J gave up 0 bases; unmatched junction bases: 7. Germline CDR1 and CDR2: SNHLY and FYNNEI. The CDR3 runs 17 residues. The CDR3 DNA sequence: TGTGCCAGCAGTCGACCCGCTAGCGGGAGCTCCTACAATGAGCAGTTCTTC. It yields the protein CASSRPASGSSYNEQFF.

Remarks on this clone: Other DNA sequences in the same sample also yield this CDR3. This chain joins TRBV3-1 (or the pseudogene TRBV3-2) and TRBJ1-1; a weak D match, TRBD1 (5 bases). Trimming pared 3 bases from V and 1 base from J, leaving 6 bases between. The CDR3 spans 13 residues. Germline CDR1 is LGHDT and CDR2 is YNNKEL (reference sequence). The CDR3 loop reads CASSQTENTEAFF. CDR3 bases: TGTGCCAGCAGCCAGACAGAGAACACTGAAGCTTTCTTT.

This clone was found a few times. The chain recombines TRBV5-1 with TRBJ2-1, with 9 bases lining up with TRBD2. J lost 7 bases, V lost 0 bases, and 5 bases had no gene match. CDR1 and CDR2 (germline): SGHRS, YFSETQ. CDR3 length: 15 amino acids. The CDR3 region is CASSLGAGGGNEQFF. The DNA of the CDR3 is TGCGCCAGCAGCTTGGGAGCGGGAGGTGGTAATGAGCAGTTCTTC.

The chain links TRBV3-1 (or the pseudogene TRBV3-2) to TRBJ2-7, with TRBD2 matching over 9 bases. CDR1 is LGHDT and CDR2 is YNNKEL in the germline V gene (reference sequence). V shed 6 bases, J shed 2 bases, and the junction held 8 bases outside the gene matches. This CDR3 has 15 residues. The CDR3 spells CASSSSGGRAYEQYF. The CDR3, as DNA: TGTGCCAGCAGTTCGTCTGGCGGGAGGGCCTACGAGCAGTACTTC.

The chain has TRBV7-3 and TRBJ2-3; 8 nucleotides line up with TRBD2. The CDR3 spans 14 residues. Germline lookup yields CDR1 SGHTA and CDR2 FQGTGA. With V trimmed by 5 bases and J by 5 bases, 6 bases remained unmatched. CDR3 in DNA: TGTGCCAGCAGCCCCGGGACTAGTGGAGATACGCAGTATTTT. Translating it yields CASSPGTSGDTQYF.

The chain links TRBV18 to TRBJ2-3; D gene uncertain. The CDR3 is made up of 13 amino acids. Germline V gene data show CDR1 as KGHSH and CDR2 as LQKENI. With 3 bases removed from V and 6 bases from J, the gap between germline ends came to 10 bases. The CDR3 DNA is TGTGCCAGCTCACCCGGAAGAGGTGATACGCAGTATTTT. As protein: CASSPGRGDTQYF.

This clone is termed medium-sized. The chain carries TRBV6-2 or TRBV6-3 and TRBJ2-2; D may be TRBD2 (7 bases). Trimming removed 0 bases from V and 7 bases from J, with 21 bases in between. The CDR3 totals 18 residues. CDR1 MNHEY and CDR2 SVGEGT come from the germline V gene. For the CDR3, the DNA is TGTGCCAGCAGTTACTCGCGGCGGGAGAGGGGGAAGAACGGGGAGCTGTTTTTT. Protein product: CASSYSRRERGKNGELFF.

The chain has TRBV5-7 and TRBJ2-1; D is unresolved. TRBV5-7 is given ORF status, its function remaining uncertain. The V gene lost 1 base and the J gene lost 8 bases, with 13 bases spanning the gap. This CDR3 spans 14 amino acids. CDR3 loop: CASSLFRNRDEQFF. CDR3 DNA: TGTGCCAGCAGCTTGTTCCGAAATCGGGATGAGCAGTTCTTC.

This clone was found a few times. The V call is TRBV4-2, the J call TRBJ2-7, with D possibly being TRBD2 (5 bases). Deletions cut 1 base from V and 7 bases from J, with 11 bases between. CDR1 and CDR2 (germline): LGHNA, YNFKEQ. The CDR3 consists of 13 residues. In DNA, the CDR3 is TGTGCCAGCAGCCAAGCCGTTTCGGGAGAGCAGTACTTC. The encoded protein is CASSQAVSGEQYF.

This clone was seen a single time. CDR3 loop: CASSPQTLAARGYEQFF. The CDR3 DNA reads TGTGCCAGCAGCCCGCAGACCCTAGCGGCCCGGGGGTATGAGCAGTTCTTC. J is TRBJ2-1 and V is TRBV7-6; 7 bases match TRBD2. In germline, CDR1 is SGHVS, CDR2 FNYEAQ. The CDR3 sequence is 17 residues long. The ends lost 5 bases at V and 8 bases at J; junction bases unmatched: 18.

In this sample, this clone turned up a few times. This rearrangement joins TRBV21-1 to TRBJ2-1; TRBD2 reflects the table's D call only, with no check against the DNA. TRBV21-1 is described as a pseudogene. The CDR3 sequence is 16 residues long. In DNA form, the CDR3 reads TGTGCCAGCAGCAAAGCCCCGGGACTCCTCTTTAATGAGCAGTTCTTC. Protein sequence: CASSKAPGLLFNEQFF.

The rearrangement joins TRBV7-9 to TRBJ1-1; D might be TRBD1 (5 bases). This CDR3 contains 15 residues. Deletions cut 7 bases from V and 4 bases from J, with 19 bases between. From germline, CDR1 is SEHNR and CDR2 FQNEAQ (reference sequence). The CDR3 sequence is CASTAQGGWVTEAFF. CDR3 coding DNA: TGTGCCAGCACCGCGCAGGGTGGGTGGGTCACTGAAGCTTTCTTT.

The genes are TRBV5-6 and TRBJ2-3; 12 bases align to TRBD1. CDR3 length equals 16 residues. Per the germline V gene, CDR1 is SGHDT and CDR2 is YYEEEE. V was clipped by 4 bases and J by 4 bases; unmatched bases: 7. CDR3 DNA sequence: TGTGCCAGCAGCCCTTTGGGACAGGGGGCATCAGATACGCAGTATTTT. Translating gives CASSPLGQGASDTQYF.

The V and J genes are TRBV9 and TRBJ2-7, with TRBD2 matching 10 bases. The germline CDR1 and CDR2 sequences are SGDLS and YYNGEE. J was trimmed by 3 bases and V by 3 bases; bases with no gene match: 6. The CDR3 totals 15 residues. CDR3 in DNA: TGTGCCAGCAGCGCGGGGACTAGCGAGTACTACGAGCAGTACTTC. Its protein is CASSAGTSEYYEQYF.

J is TRBJ2-1 and V is TRBV12-5, with a tentative D call TRBD1 (5 bases). Trimming left V 8 bases short and J 0 bases short, with 11 bases between. Germline assignment: CDR1 LGHNT and CDR2 FRNRAP. The CDR3 length is 14 residues. CDR3 region: CASLGASSYNEQFF. For the CDR3, the DNA is TGTGCTAGTTTAGGGGCTAGCTCCTACAATGAGCAGTTCTTC.

The rearrangement links TRBV27 to TRBJ2-1; D remains unclear. The germline V gene has CDR1 MNHEY and CDR2 SMNVEV (reference sequence). Trimming shortened V by 3 bases and J by 7 bases, and 16 bases separated the two germline ends. The CDR3 has 15 residues. CDR3 region: CASSFERLTWNEQFF. CDR3 DNA sequence: TGTGCCAGCAGTTTCGAAAGACTCACGTGGAATGAGCAGTTCTTC.

This clone appeared a single time. The chain links TRBV5-1 to TRBJ2-1; 8 bases map to TRBD2. Trimming removed 5 bases from V and 5 bases from J; junction bases left unmatched: 3. In germline, CDR1 is SGHRS, CDR2 YFSETQ. CDR3 length: 13 residues. The CDR3: CASRILADNEQFF. The CDR3 nucleotides are TGCGCCAGCAGAATACTAGCGGACAATGAGCAGTTCTTC.

The genes are TRBV12-3 or TRBV12-4 and TRBJ2-2; TRBD1 is a possible D gene (5 bases). The V and J ends lost 6 bases and 0 bases respectively, with 5 bases between them. The CDR3 spans 13 residues. CDR3 sequence: CASRQANTGELFF. The CDR3 DNA follows: TGTGCCAGCAGACAGGCGAACACCGGGGAGCTGTTTTTT.

The V call is TRBV18, the J call TRBJ2-4, with D perhaps matching TRBD1 (6 bases). The CDR3 consists of 17 residues. Trimming pared 3 bases from V and 7 bases from J, leaving 22 bases between. Germline lookup yields CDR1 KGHSH and CDR2 LQKENI. This CDR3 reads CASSPRLQGPPTNIQYF. Written as DNA, the CDR3 is TGTGCCAGCTCACCGAGACTACAGGGCCCACCAACGAACATTCAGTACTTC.

The chain is built from TRBV30 and TRBJ1-3; the D is unclear. CDR1 is GTSNPN, CDR2 SVGIG, per germline (reference sequence). The CDR3 has 11 amino acids. V lost 5 bases and J 9 bases, leaving 11 bases between the germline ends. As DNA, the CDR3 is TGTGCCTGGGATGGTGGCGGCACCATATATTTT. This gives the protein CAWDGGGTIYF.

This chain links TRBV7-9 with TRBJ2-4, with a tentative D call TRBD2 (6 bases). The CDR3 has 14 residues. Trimming left V 6 bases short and J 3 bases short, with 12 bases between. Germline CDR1 SEHNR, CDR2 FQNEAQ (reference sequence). DNA for the CDR3: TGTGCCAGCAGTCGAGTCGGGGGCAAAAACATTCAGTACTTC. Protein: CASSRVGGKNIQYF.

This clone was counted once. The chain joins TRBV9 to TRBJ2-3; D remains unclear. The CDR3 sequence is 12 residues long. With 4 bases removed from V and 1 base from J, the gap between germline ends came to 4 bases. Germline V lookup: CDR1 SGDLS, CDR2 YYNGEE. The CDR3 coding sequence is TGTGCCAGCAGCCCTCGCACAGATACGCAGTATTTT. Protein sequence: CASSPRTDTQYF.

This sequence joins TRBV11-3 and TRBJ2-2; perhaps TRBD2 as D (7 bases). Germline CDR1 and CDR2: SGHNT and YENEEA. This CDR3 region has 15 residues. V gave up 5 bases and J gave up 2 bases, with 12 bases separating them. CDR3 in DNA: TGTGCCAGCAGCCCCAGCGGGACAAACACCGGGGAGCTGTTTTTT. It encodes CASSPSGTNTGELFF.

CDR3 loop: CASSPPGQGVTEAFF. CDR3 DNA sequence: TGTGCCAGTAGTCCGCCGGGACAGGGGGTAACTGAAGCTTTCTTT. This chain links TRBV19 with TRBJ1-1; 11 bases are shared with TRBD1. In germline, CDR1 is LNHDA, CDR2 SQIVND (reference sequence). The CDR3 spans 15 residues. Losses at the gene ends were 5 bases for V and 5 bases for J; bases not matched to a gene: 7.

The J gene is TRBJ2-7, the V gene TRBV18; possibly TRBD2 for D (5 bases). The germline V and J ends were trimmed by 6 bases and 2 bases, with 14 bases remaining between them. The germline V gene has CDR1 KGHSH and CDR2 LQKENI. The CDR3 is made up of 14 amino acids. The CDR3 sequence: CASSPKGVTYEQYF. The DNA of the CDR3 is TGTGCCAGCTCCCCAAAGGGAGTAACCTACGAGCAGTACTTC.

This clone has just a few counts. CDR3 bases: TGTGCCAGCACTGTACAATCAGATACGCAGTATTTT. It specifies CASTVQSDTQYF. The chain uses TRBV28 and TRBJ2-3; no definite D call. CDR1 MDHEN and CDR2 SYDVKM come from the germline V gene. The CDR3 length is 12 residues. Trimming removed 7 bases from V and 4 bases from J, with 9 bases in between.